This paragraph reports one TCR beta chain. Antigen unknown. Here immunoSEQ multiplex PCR was the method, and the copy in TCRdb shows in-frame clones only, minus some. Of 2 million to 3 million clones detected, approximately 90% appear once; the ten largest clones hold 0.14%. This CDR3 is 16 amino acids long. CDR1 and CDR2 from the germline V gene are ENHRY and SYGVKD. V trimming: 2 bases; J trimming: 4 bases; junction bases outside the gene matches: 7. This sample was included in a study of shared clonotypes between healthy human individuals. Study results and caveats: Shared clonotypes: roughly 4.5% naive CD4, roughly 4% naive CD8, about 2.5% memory CD4, 0.4% to 0.45% memory CD8.

The chain recombines TRBV10-3 with TRBJ2-2; 7 bases align to TRBD2. The source is a man aged 18-30 years in good health. Sequenced input: naive CD4+ T cells sorted from blood. Indicated subset: CD45RA+ positively selected. The CDR3 loop reads CAISEDPGGITGELFF. The CDR3 DNA reads TGTGCCATCAGTGAGGACCCGGGAGGCATCACCGGGGAGCTGTTTTTT.